The TCR beta chain described here comes from a study of blood T cell repertoires in COVID-19. Study at large: PBMCs, B-cell-depleted T cells, or T cells were the source of the cDNA or gDNA that made up the material.

The V segment lost 4 bases and the J segment 10 bases; nucleotides outside the gene matches: 11. This CDR3 spans 16 amino acids. The germline gives CDR1 SGHTA, CDR2 FQGTGA. The authors' processing: The assay estimated nucleated cells by amplifying reference gene primers. Profiled with immunoSEQ multiplex PCR; TCRdb holds only in-frame clones, not every one. Clone size and V and J calls were adopted from that table, with D and trimming inferred from the DNA. The data show about 59,000 clones, approximately 82% seen once. This TCR derives from a woman older than 75 with acute or convalescent COVID-19. The V and J genes are TRBV7-3 and TRBJ1-6; 9 bases fit TRBD1. The sequencing input was peripheral blood. The CDR3 DNA sequence: TGTGCCAGCAGCTCGACCTCCGGACAGGGGTACTCACCCCTCCACTTT. Translating it yields CASSSTSGQGYSPLHF.